The rows below give T cell receptor beta chains drawn from one sample of a study of blood T cell repertoires in COVID-19. Sequenced by immunoSEQ multiplex PCR; TCRdb stores in-frame clones only, minus some. The sample carries some 80,000 clones, just over 85% recorded once. The sequencing input was peripheral blood. These receptors were collected from an elderly woman in a cohort sampled during active or convalescent COVID-19. The CDR3 runs from the conserved cysteine through the conserved F or W. The order of the fields is clone size, J gene, V gene, D gene, CDR3 DNA, CDR3 protein. D genes are given only for firm matches. Clone sizes are given selectively: once, few, many, or a class where the clone is expanded.

- TRBJ2-3 TRBV29-1 - TGCAGCTCTGGACCCACTAGAGATACGCAGTATTTT CSSGPTRDTQYF
- TRBJ2-5 TRBV15 - TGTGCCACCAGCAGAGATCGAGGGCCTCAAGAGACCCAGTACTTC CATSRDRGPQETQYF
- TRBJ2-3 TRBV5-1 TRBD2 TGCGCCAGCAGCGCCGGACTAGCGGGGACTAGCACAGATACGCAGTATTTT CASSAGLAGTSTDTQYF
- TRBJ2-5 TRBV4-1 TRBD2 TGCGCCAGCAGCGGAACGGGACTAGCGGGAGCAGAGACCCAGTACTTC CASSGTGLAGAETQYF
- TRBJ1-2 TRBV18 - TGTGCCAGCTCACCACGTATAATTCGCGGGGACGAGGACTATGGCTACACCTTC CASSPRIIRGDEDYGYTF
- TRBJ1-5 TRBV9 - TGTGCCAGCAGCGTAGGGCCCGCCGGAGCCCAGGGGCCCCAGCATTTT CASSVGPAGAQGPQHF
- TRBJ2-3 TRBV5-1 - TGCGCCAGCAGCTTGGAGGGGGCGGGAGGATTTACGCAGTATTTT CASSLEGAGGFTQYF
- TRBJ1-4 TRBV11-2 - TGTGCCAGCAGCTTCTGGGGCGGAAATGAAAAACTGTTTTTT CASSFWGGNEKLFF
- TRBJ1-4 TRBV10-3 - TGTGCCATCAGTAATGGCGGGGATCTTAGCCAAAAACTGTTTTTT CAISNGGDLSQKLFF
few TRBJ1-2 TRBV30 - TGTGCCTGGAGTAGCGGGGTTTCGGGGGGTGGCTACACCTTC CAWSSGVSGGGYTF
- TRBJ2-7 TRBV27 TRBD1 TGTGCCAGCAGTTTTTTAGACAGGGCGGACGAGCAGTACTTC CASSFLDRADEQYF
- TRBJ1-2 TRBV7-6 - TGTGCCAGCAGCTTGGGGGGCCGGGGAGGGTCGGGCGGCTATGGCTACACCTTC CASSLGGRGGSGGYGYTF
few TRBJ1-5 TRBV5-8 - TGTGCCAGCAGCTTGCGAGGGCATAGCAATCAGCCCCAGCATTTT CASSLRGHSNQPQHF
- TRBJ2-4 TRBV11-2 TRBD2 TGTGCCAGCAGCTTAGGCGGGGGGGAGGACATTCAGTACTTC CASSLGGGEDIQYF
- TRBJ1-1 TRBV19 TRBD1 TGTGCCAGTAGTACGACAGGGGCCGGCACTGAAGCTTTCTTT CASSTTGAGTEAFF
- TRBJ1-1 TRBV28 - TGTGCCAGCAGTTTAGTGGGGCGCCGGGCTTTCTTT CASSLVGRRAFF
- TRBJ2-1 TRBV28 - TGTGCCAGCAGTTTAGTGGGGGGTCCTTTGAATGAGCAGTTCTTC CASSLVGGPLNEQFF
- TRBJ2-6 TRBV18 TRBD1 TGTGCCAGCTCGTTTGGGACAGGGACTGGGGCCAACGTCCTGACTTTC CASSFGTGTGANVLTF
- TRBJ2-2 TRBV27 - TGTGCCGGAGCCACCGGGGAGCTGTTTTTT CAGATGELFF
- TRBJ2-5 TRBV2 - TGTGCCAGCAGTGAAGGGGCCCCTACACCCCAGTACTTC CASSEGAPTPQYF
- TRBJ1-4 TRBV30 TRBD1 TGTGCCTCGACAGGGACCGGGGATGAAAAACTGTTTTTT CASTGTGDEKLFF
- TRBJ2-1 TRBV6-5 TRBD2 TGTGCCAGCAGCCTCGGACTAGCGGGAGGGGTGCAGTTCTTC CASSLGLAGGVQFF
- TRBJ1-3 TRBV5-1 TRBD1 TGCGCCAGCAGCTCCGGGACAGTCGGAAACACCATATATTTT CASSSGTVGNTIYF
- TRBJ2-5 TRBV19 TRBD2 TGTGCCAGTAGTATAGTTTCGACTAGCGGTTCCCCCAAAGAGACCCAGTACTTC CASSIVSTSGSPKETQYF
- TRBJ2-2 TRBV2 - TGTGCCAGCCTTTTAGCGGTGAACACCGGGGAGCTGTTTTTT CASLLAVNTGELFF
- TRBJ1-5 TRBV2 - TGTGCCAGCAGTGAAGGGCAGGGAAGTCAGCCCCAGCATTTT CASSEGQGSQPQHF
- TRBJ1-1 TRBV2 - TGTGCCAGCAAAGGCGGTAACACTGAAGCTTTCTTT CASKGGNTEAFF
- TRBJ2-3 TRBV5-1 - TGCGCCAGCAGCTTGGTAGGCGAGGCGCAGTATTTT CASSLVGEAQYF
once TRBJ1-1 TRBV9 - TGTGCCAGCAGCGTGACCCAGGGCACTGAAGCTTTCTTT CASSVTQGTEAFF
once TRBJ2-1 TRBV27 TRBD2 TGTGCCAGCAGTTTTAGTAGCGGGGGTGAGCAGTTCTTC CASSFSSGGEQFF
- TRBJ1-2 TRBV11-2 TRBD1 TGTGCCAGCAGCTCTTGGACAGGGGCTAACTATGGCTACACCTTC CASSSWTGANYGYTF
- TRBJ1-1 TRBV6-5 - TGTGCCAGCAGTTACTCGTCCAGGACTGAAGCTTTCTTT CASSYSSRTEAFF
- TRBJ1-2 TRBV10-3 - TGTGCCATCAGTGAACTTCAGGGGCGGGATGGCTACACCTTC CAISELQGRDGYTF
- TRBJ1-1 TRBV3-1/TRBV3-2 - TGTGCCAGCAGCCCCCTGGGGGGGGAGCCGGCTTTCTTT CASSPLGGEPAFF
- TRBJ1-3 TRBV28 - TGTGCCAGCAGGGGGAGGGACGCGAGCTCTGGAAACACCATATATTTT CASRGRDASSGNTIYF
- TRBJ2-7 TRBV15 TRBD2 TGTGCCACCAGCAGAGCTAGCGGGACTCTCTACGAGCAGTACTTC CATSRASGTLYEQYF
- TRBJ2-1 TRBV6-5 TRBD2 TGTGCCAGCAGTTACTCTGGTAGCGGGAGAGGCAATGAGCAGTTCTTC CASSYSGSGRGNEQFF
- TRBJ1-2 TRBV3-1/TRBV3-2 TRBD1 TGTGCCAGCAGCTTTAGACAGGGGCTAAACTATGGCTACACCTTC CASSFRQGLNYGYTF
few TRBJ1-4 TRBV5-8 - TGTGCCAGCAGCTTTGGGAGGCCGGTTGATGATGAAAAACTGTTTTTT CASSFGRPVDDEKLFF
once TRBJ1-6 TRBV3-1/TRBV3-2 - TGTGCCAGCAGCCAAGCTTTTTTTAATTCACCCCTCCACTTT CASSQAFFNSPLHF
- TRBJ2-7 TRBV20-1 TRBD2 TGCAGTGCTAGTAAAGCGGGAGGGCTTTACGAGCAGTACTTC CSASKAGGLYEQYF
- TRBJ1-1 TRBV19 - TGTGCCAGTAGTATAGCAGGTGACACTGAAGCTTTCTTT CASSIAGDTEAFF
- TRBJ2-1 TRBV28 - TGTGCCAGCAGTTTCCCCGGTATGAGCGGAATTAAGTCCTCCTACAATGAGCAGTTCTTC CASSFPGMSGIKSSYNEQFF
few TRBJ1-2 TRBV6-1 TRBD1 TGTGCCAGCAGTGAAGTAGAGCGGACAGGGGGTGGCTACACCTTC CASSEVERTGGGYTF
- TRBJ2-1 TRBV19 TRBD1 TGTGCCAGTAGCGATCCCGGGACAGCTAACAATGAGCAGTTCTTC CASSDPGTANNEQFF
- TRBJ1-4 TRBV5-1 TRBD1 TGCGCCAGCAGAAATTCGGACAGGGGGGAAAAACTGTTTTTT CASRNSDRGEKLFF